The 26 T cell receptor beta chains below come from one sample, sequenced in a study of cytomegalovirus exposure and HLA in healthy donors. Sequencing was performed with immunoSEQ multiplex PCR; in TCRdb, only in-frame clones are kept and a portion is missing. The top ten hold under 0.95% of the sample, which has hundreds of thousands of clones, around 86% seen once. The sequenced material came from PBMCs. These receptors all come from a woman aged 18-29 years in good health and CMV-seronegative.

The genes are TRBV5-4 and TRBJ1-1; no clear D gene. CDR3 length equals 15 residues. V was trimmed by 4 bases and J by 5 bases, leaving 18 bases between them. From germline, CDR1 is SGHNT and CDR2 YYREEE (reference sequence). The CDR3 bases are TGTGCCAGCAGCCCTAGCGGGGTTGGTTGGACTGAAGCTTTCTTT. Its protein is CASSPSGVGWTEAFF.

This chain joins TRBV28 and TRBJ2-7; TRBD2 matches 10 bases. From germline, CDR1 is MDHEN and CDR2 SYDVKM. V was clipped by 5 bases and J by 2 bases; unmatched bases: 6. The CDR3 has 15 residues. The CDR3: CASSPELAGPYEQYF. CDR3 in DNA: TGTGCCAGCAGTCCGGAACTAGCGGGACCCTACGAGCAGTACTTC. Variable domain in full (rest from reference TRBV28 and TRBJ2-7): DVKVTQSSRYLVKRTGEKVFLECVQDMDHENMFWYRQDPGLGLRLIYFSYDVKMKEKGDIPEGYSVSREKKERFSLILESASTNQTSMYLCASSPELAGPYEQYFGPGTRLTVT.

The J gene is TRBJ2-5, the V gene TRBV9; a weak D match, TRBD1 (6 bases). V shed 0 bases and J shed 5 bases, with 14 bases lying between them. CDR1 SGDLS and CDR2 YYNGEE come from the germline V gene. The CDR3 is made up of 15 amino acids. The CDR3 protein is CASSVGGTGMETQYF. CDR3 in DNA: TGTGCCAGCAGCGTAGGAGGAACAGGGATGGAGACCCAGTACTTC.

The rearrangement uses TRBV9 and TRBJ2-1, with D unresolved. Trimming took off 3 bases at V and 8 bases at J, with 21 bases between the two ends. Germline CDR1 SGDLS, CDR2 YYNGEE. The CDR3 spans 16 residues. This chain's CDR3 is CASSARSTPTQYEQFF. CDR3 DNA: TGTGCCAGCAGCGCCCGATCAACTCCTACGCAATATGAGCAGTTCTTC.

The chain couples TRBV4-1 to TRBJ1-2; 9 nucleotides line up with TRBD1. The CDR3 is made up of 16 amino acids. The germline V gene has CDR1 MGHRA and CDR2 YSYEKL. The ends lost 1 base at V and 1 base at J; junction bases unmatched: 4. The CDR3 DNA is TGCGCCAGCAGCCAAGTTAAGGGACAGGGTAACTATGGCTACACCTTC. It translates to CASSQVKGQGNYGYTF.

The rearrangement uses TRBV27 and TRBJ2-1, with TRBD1 matching 10 bases. Germline V CDR1 and CDR2: MNHEY, SMNVEV (reference sequence). The CDR3 is 17 amino acids. Losses at the gene ends were 4 bases for V and 8 bases for J; bases not matched to a gene: 14. The CDR3 coding sequence is TGTGCCAGCAGTTCTCGACAGGGACAGGGGAGTGCTCATGAGCAGTTCTTC. Translated: CASSSRQGQGSAHEQFF.

This chain connects TRBV5-1 to TRBJ2-7; possible D gene TRBD1, 5 bases. This CDR3 comprises 13 residues. Trimming cost V 5 bases and J 1 base, with 10 bases left between them. Germline V gene sequence: CDR1 SGHRS, CDR2 YFSETQ. The CDR3 sequence: CASRQEGSYEQYF. The CDR3 DNA follows: TGCGCCAGCAGACAGGAAGGGTCCTACGAGCAGTACTTC. Full variable domain (outside the CDR3, taken from reference TRBV5-1 and TRBJ2-7): KAGVTQTPRYLIKTRGQQVTLSCSPISGHRSVSWYQQTPGQGLQFLFEYFSETQRNKGNFPGRFSGRQFSNSRSEMNVSTLELGDSALYLCASRQEGSYEQYFGPGTRLTVT.

CDR3 in DNA: TGCAGCGTTGAAGAAAATAGGGACAGTTTCTATGGCTACACCTTC. The encoded protein is CSVEENRDSFYGYTF. The chain uses TRBV29-1 and TRBJ1-2; 7 positions agree with TRBD1. Germline V gives CDR1 SQVTM, CDR2 ANQGSEA. The junction had 8 bases not matched to a gene; V was cut back by 0 bases and J by 4 bases. The CDR3 loop spans 15 amino acids.

The chain uses TRBV4-2 and TRBJ2-3; 7 positions match TRBD2. Germline V gene data show CDR1 as LGHNA and CDR2 as YNFKEQ. The junction had 8 bases not matched to a gene; V was cut back by 1 base and J by 1 base. This CDR3 is built from 17 residues. The CDR3 DNA follows: TGTGCCAGCAGCCAAGGGGAGGGCGGGGGTGGCACAGATACGCAGTATTTT. This codes for CASSQGEGGGGTDTQYF.

The rearrangement uses TRBV7-9 and TRBJ1-6, with 7 bases aligning to TRBD1. The germline CDR1 and CDR2 sequences are SEHNR and FQNEAQ (reference sequence). This CDR3 spans 15 amino acids. J was trimmed by 1 base and V by 5 bases; bases with no gene match: 2. This CDR3 is CASSLQGSYNSPLHF. CDR3 in DNA: TGTGCCAGCAGCCTACAGGGGTCCTATAATTCACCCCTCCACTTT.

The V and J genes are TRBV11-1 and TRBJ1-2; the D gene is possibly TRBD1 (5 bases). Germline CDR1 reads SGHAT; CDR2 reads FQDESV (reference sequence). V gave up 0 bases and J gave up 2 bases, with 16 bases separating them. This CDR3 is built from 17 residues. CDR3 amino acids: CASSLAWSRAQNYGYTF. The CDR3 DNA follows: TGTGCCAGCAGCTTAGCCTGGAGCAGGGCCCAAAACTATGGCTACACCTTC.

This sequence joins TRBV6-5 and TRBJ1-6, with 7 nucleotides matching TRBD1. V shed 6 bases, J shed 9 bases, and the junction held 8 bases outside the gene matches. Germline loops: CDR1 MNHEY, CDR2 SVGAGI. This CDR3 contains 14 residues. As DNA, the CDR3 is TGTGCCAGCAGCCCGGGAAGGGGGCCTTCACCCCTCCACTTT. This translates into CASSPGRGPSPLHF.

The rearrangement uses TRBV30 and TRBJ1-1, with 8 bases that match TRBD1. The trim removed 0 bases at V and 10 bases at J, leaving 7 bases unmatched. The CDR3 length is 13 residues. The germline V gene has CDR1 GTSNPN and CDR2 SVGIG (reference sequence). The CDR3 region is CAWSVHRGVGAFF. As DNA, the CDR3 is TGTGCCTGGAGTGTACACAGGGGGGTCGGAGCTTTCTTT. The whole variable domain, remainder taken from reference TRBV30 and TRBJ1-1, is SQTIHQWPATLVQPVGSPLSLECTVEGTSNPNLYWYRQAAGRGLQLLFYSVGIGQISSEVPQNLSASRPQDRQFILSSKKLLLSDSGFYLCAWSVHRGVGAFFGQGTRLTVV.

This rearrangement joins TRBV6-4 to TRBJ1-1; no clear D gene. With 5 bases removed from V and 1 base from J, the gap between germline ends came to 8 bases. The CDR3 runs to 13 residues. Germline lookup yields CDR1 MRHNA and CDR2 SNTAGT. The CDR3 sequence: CASSLRGNTEAFF. CDR3 DNA sequence: TGTGCCAGCAGTTTACGAGGGAACACTGAAGCTTTCTTT.

The V and J genes are TRBV5-1 and TRBJ1-2; no reliable D call. The CDR3 has 13 amino acids. From germline, CDR1 is SGHRS and CDR2 YFSETQ. Trimming pared 0 bases from V and 4 bases from J, leaving 7 bases between. The CDR3 loop reads CASSLGRPYGYTF. Here the CDR3 DNA reads TGCGCCAGCAGCTTGGGGAGACCCTATGGCTACACCTTC. Variable domain in full (rest from reference TRBV5-1 and TRBJ1-2): KAGVTQTPRYLIKTRGQQVTLSCSPISGHRSVSWYQQTPGQGLQFLFEYFSETQRNKGNFPGRFSGRQFSNSRSEMNVSTLELGDSALYLCASSLGRPYGYTFGSGTRLTVV.

The genes are TRBV7-8 and TRBJ2-7; tentatively, D is TRBD2 (7 bases). The CDR3 consists of 14 residues. V was pared by 0 bases and J by 4 bases, with 10 bases between. Germline V gene sequence: CDR1 SGHVS, CDR2 FQNEAQ. The CDR3 bases are TGTGCCAGCAGCTTAGCGGGGGGGCCGTACGAGCAGTACTTC. Amino acid sequence: CASSLAGGPYEQYF.

Here the CDR3 reads CASSQDVGTSSYNEQFF. DNA of the CDR3: TGTGCCAGCAGCCAAGATGTGGGGACTAGCTCCTACAATGAGCAGTTCTTC. The chain combines TRBV4-2 with TRBJ2-1; TRBD2 agrees at 8 bases. The CDR3 is 17 residues long. The trim removed 0 bases at V and 0 bases at J, leaving 4 bases unmatched. CDR1 is LGHNA, CDR2 YNFKEQ, per germline.

This rearrangement joins TRBV6-5 to TRBJ1-1; D is ambiguous. Germline V gene sequence: CDR1 MNHEY, CDR2 SVGAGI. Trimming removed 6 bases at V and 8 bases at J, with 10 bases between. This CDR3 spans 11 amino acids. For the CDR3, the DNA is TGTGCCAGCAGCCGGGGTGCGGAAGCTTTCTTT. Residues: CASSRGAEAFF.

This chain joins TRBV19 and TRBJ2-1, with D maybe TRBD1 (5 bases). CDR3 length: 17 residues. The germline CDR1 and CDR2 sequences are LNHDA and SQIVND (reference sequence). V lost 7 bases to trimming and J lost 4 bases, with 23 bases between them. The CDR3 DNA sequence: TGTGCCAGTACTGACCAGGGTGCAGCCTATCTTTACAATGAGCAGTTCTTC. Amino acids: CASTDQGAAYLYNEQFF. The entire variable domain, with the rest obtained from reference TRBV19 and TRBJ2-1, is as follows: DGGITQSPKYLFRKEGQNVTLSCEQNLNHDAMYWYRQDPGQGLRLIYYSQIVNDFQKGDIAEGYSVSREKKESFPLTVTSAQKNPTAFYLCASTDQGAAYLYNEQFFGPGTRLTVL.

The rearrangement uses TRBV15 and TRBJ1-4; TRBD1 aligns across 9 bases. From germline, CDR1 is LNHNV and CDR2 YYDKDF (reference sequence). Trimming removed 4 bases from V and 6 bases from J; junction bases left unmatched: 3. The CDR3 extends over 14 amino acids. CDR3 amino acids: CATSKRQGDEKLFF. The DNA of the CDR3 is TGTGCCACCAGCAAAAGACAGGGGGATGAAAAACTGTTTTTT.

V gene TRBV6-5 combines with J gene TRBJ1-2; weak D call: TRBD1 (6 bases). The germline gives CDR1 MNHEY, CDR2 SVGAGI. This CDR3 spans 13 amino acids. The V end was cut by 6 bases, the J end by 4 bases, with 12 bases between. The CDR3 is CASRGSGAYGYTF. The CDR3 coding sequence is TGTGCCAGCAGGGGTTCAGGGGCCTATGGCTACACCTTC.

This chain joins TRBV5-4 and TRBJ1-2; 7 bases map to TRBD1. Trimming cost V 3 bases and J 7 bases; bases outside gene matches: 6. The CDR3 spans 13 residues. Germline-derived CDR1 and CDR2 are SGHNT and YYREEE (reference sequence). CDR3 residues: CASSWVKGAGYTF. The CDR3 nucleotides are TGTGCCAGCAGCTGGGTAAAGGGGGCTGGCTACACCTTC. The variable domain in full, completed from reference TRBV5-4 and TRBJ1-2, reads ETGVTQSPTHLIKTRGQQVTLRCSSQSGHNTVSWYQQALGQGPQFIFQYYREEENGRGNFPPRFSGLQFPNYSSELNVNALELDDSALYLCASSWVKGAGYTFGSGTRLTVV.

The chain combines TRBV7-6 with TRBJ1-4, with D perhaps TRBD1 (6 bases). There are 13 residues in the CDR3. Per germline, CDR1 SGHVS and CDR2 FNYEAQ. V dropped 7 bases and J dropped 8 bases, with 14 bases sitting between them. The CDR3 sequence: CASTFPQGEKLFF. CDR3 DNA: TGTGCCAGCACCTTCCCACAGGGAGAAAAACTGTTTTTT.

V is TRBV7-8 and J is TRBJ2-1; tentatively, D is TRBD1 (5 bases). V lost 4 bases and J 8 bases, leaving 6 bases between the germline ends. Germline V gene sequence: CDR1 SGHVS, CDR2 FQNEAQ. The CDR3 covers 11 residues. The CDR3 coding sequence is TGTGCCAGCAGCTCAGGGTATGAGCAGTTCTTC. It codes for CASSSGYEQFF.

The V and J genes are TRBV5-1 and TRBJ1-5, with D maybe TRBD1 (6 bases). Germline-derived CDR1 and CDR2 are SGHRS and YFSETQ. This CDR3 comprises 15 residues. The ends were cut back, 0 bases at V and 5 bases at J, with 12 bases in the middle. CDR3 amino acids: CASSLAAGADQPQHF. CDR3 nucleotides: TGCGCCAGCAGCTTGGCCGCAGGGGCGGATCAGCCCCAGCATTTT.

The chain recombines TRBV11-2 with TRBJ2-7; 7 nucleotides match TRBD2. The CDR3 length is 15 residues. Germline lookup yields CDR1 SGHAT and CDR2 FQNNGV. V shed 4 bases, J shed 0 bases, and the junction held 6 bases outside the gene matches. The CDR3 spells CASSSFQRGSYEQYF. CDR3 sequence (DNA): TGTGCCAGCAGCTCCTTCCAGCGGGGCTCCTACGAGCAGTACTTC.